What follows are 7 T cell receptor beta chains derived from one specimen sequenced in a study of blood T cell repertoires in COVID-19. This table comes from immunoSEQ multiplex PCR, and its TCRdb copy is limited to in-frame clones, with some not included. This table holds 150,000 to 200,000 clones, 75% to 90% found once. Specimen: PBMCs or T cells enriched from blood (not recorded which). The source of these receptors is a woman aged 18-35 years who had recovered from COVID-19.

This clone was counted a single time. The chain joins TRBV7-9 to TRBJ2-7; TRBD1 aligns across 8 bases. The ends lost 1 base at V and 5 bases at J; junction bases unmatched: 13. The CDR3 loop spans 17 amino acids. Germline CDR1 and CDR2: SEHNR and FQNEAQ (reference sequence). The CDR3 spells CASSLGRTGIVIDEQYF. The CDR3 nucleotides are TGTGCCAGCAGCTTAGGGAGGACAGGGATAGTAATTGACGAGCAGTACTTC.

The chain has TRBV5-1 and TRBJ2-3; TRBD2 matches at 10 bases. V was pared by 2 bases and J by 5 bases, with 8 bases of the junction left unmatched. The CDR3 totals 16 residues. The V gene's germline CDR1 is SGHRS and CDR2 YFSETQ. The CDR3 region has the DNA TGCGCCAGCAGCTTTCCAAAGCGGGAGGGTGGAGATACGCAGTATTTT. Translation gives CASSFPKREGGDTQYF.

In nucleotides, the CDR3 is TGTGCCAGCAGCCAAGTGTGGGGGGGTGCGGGCACTGAAGCTTTCTTT. Amino acids: CASSQVWGGAGTEAFF. The chain has TRBV14 and TRBJ1-1, with D tentatively TRBD1 (5 bases). The length of the CDR3 is 16 residues. Deletions cut 1 base from V and 4 bases from J, with 16 bases between. Germline CDR1 SGHDN, CDR2 FVKESK.

Written as DNA, the CDR3 is TGTGCCAGCAGTGATCGACCCGGGGATACGCAGTATTTT. The encoded protein is CASSDRPGDTQYF. The rearrangement uses TRBV6-1 and TRBJ2-3; D not certain. This CDR3 comprises 13 residues. V was trimmed by 3 bases and J by 6 bases, leaving 10 bases between them. Germline V gene sequence: CDR1 MNHNS, CDR2 SASEGT.

In this sample, this clone turned up a few times. DNA for the CDR3: TGTGCCAGCAGCTTTCTGGCGGGAGCGGTTTCTTACAATGAGCAGTTCTTC. Its protein is CASSFLAGAVSYNEQFF. This sequence joins TRBV11-2 and TRBJ2-1; 7 positions match TRBD2. The V gene's germline CDR1 is SGHAT and CDR2 FQNNGV. V lost 3 bases and J lost 4; bases outside the gene matches: 12. The CDR3 length is 17 residues.

The rearrangement links TRBV6-5 to TRBJ1-2; D might be TRBD1 (6 bases). Germline V gene lookup returns CDR1 MNHEY and CDR2 SVGAGI. V gave up 7 bases and J gave up 5 bases, with 14 bases separating them. The CDR3 length is 13 residues. CDR3 bases: TGTGCCAGCACCCCGACAGGATTTTATGGCTACACCTTC. Translation gives CASTPTGFYGYTF.

V and J are TRBV29-1 and TRBJ1-3; 7 bases are shared with TRBD1. The germline gives CDR1 SQVTM, CDR2 ANQGSEA. This CDR3 contains 13 residues. The V segment lost 4 bases and the J segment 2 bases; nucleotides outside the gene matches: 2. The CDR3 loop is CSVATGAGNTIYF. The CDR3 DNA reads TGCAGCGTTGCAACAGGGGCTGGAAACACCATATATTTT.